The 12 T cell receptor beta chains below were found in one sample sequenced in a study of T cells in tuberculosis. Regarding time point: new active TB diagnosis, blood taken before or within 7 days of starting treatment. Generated by immunoSEQ multiplex PCR, the TCRdb table keeps only in-frame clones and is missing some. The repertoire holds under 40,000 clones, with less than 95% as singletons. This material consisted of PBMCs, taken at tuberculosis diagnosis. These receptors were taken from an adult with tuberculosis.

The chain uses TRBV18 and TRBJ2-3; 8 bases agree with TRBD1. Germline lookup yields CDR1 KGHSH and CDR2 LQKENI. The CDR3 spans 14 residues. V trimming: 3 bases; J trimming: 3 bases; junction bases outside the gene matches: 2. CDR3 region: CASSPGQGTDTQYF. The CDR3 region has the DNA TGTGCCAGCTCACCCGGACAGGGAACAGATACGCAGTATTTT.

To note about this clone: At the DNA level, this CDR3 is encoded by other sequences in the same sample as well. This chain joins TRBV27 and TRBJ2-3; TRBD2 matches at 7 bases. Germline lookup yields CDR1 MNHEY and CDR2 SMNVEV (reference sequence). V was clipped by 6 bases and J by 2 bases; unmatched bases: 11. The length of the CDR3 is 16 residues. The DNA for the CDR3 is TGTGCCAGCAGCCCAGTCCTAGCGGTCACCACAGATACGCAGTATTTT. Translation: CASSPVLAVTTDTQYF.

Here the CDR3 DNA reads TGCGCCAGCAGTCAATCGAGGACAGGGCATTCACCCCTCCACTTT. It encodes CASSQSRTGHSPLHF. V is TRBV23-1 and J is TRBJ1-6; 8 positions agree with TRBD1. TRBV23-1 is assigned to the ORF class and has an uncertain function. CDR3 length equals 15 residues. The ends lost 0 bases at V and 8 bases at J; junction bases unmatched: 3.

This sequence joins TRBV5-6 and TRBJ1-4, with 9 bases aligning to TRBD1. With 1 base clipped from V and 3 bases from J, the junction kept 4 bases outside the gene matches. This CDR3 spans 16 amino acids. Germline assignment: CDR1 SGHDT and CDR2 YYEEEE. Here the CDR3 DNA reads TGTGCCAGCAGCTTGACAGGGGGCGCGGCTAATGAAAAACTGTTTTTT. Amino acids: CASSLTGGAANEKLFF. Complete variable domain (other parts from reference TRBV5-6 and TRBJ1-4): DAGVTQSPTHLIKTRGQQVTLRCSPKSGHDTVSWYQQALGQGPQFIFQYYEEEERQRGNFPDRFSGHQFPNYSSELNVNALLLGDSALYLCASSLTGGAANEKLFFGSGTQLSVL.

The genes are TRBV28 and TRBJ2-7, with TRBD1 matching over 7 bases. Germline CDR1 MDHEN, CDR2 SYDVKM. This CDR3 has 13 residues. V dropped 8 bases and J dropped 3; count of bases not matched to a gene: 7. The CDR3 region is CASQRGRYYEQYF. The CDR3, as DNA: TGTGCCAGCCAAAGGGGGCGGTACTACGAGCAGTACTTC.

V usage is TRBV28 and J usage is TRBJ1-1, with 8 nucleotides matching TRBD1. Germline lookup yields CDR1 MDHEN and CDR2 SYDVKM. CDR3 length equals 13 residues. V shed 7 bases, J shed 5 bases, and the junction held 6 bases outside the gene matches. This CDR3 is CASNTGGRTEAFF. The DNA of the CDR3 is TGTGCCAGCAACACAGGGGGTAGGACTGAAGCTTTCTTT.

This clone was detected once. The CDR3 DNA reads TGTGCCTGGAGTGAGCCCCTTGGGGCAGGGTACGAGCAGTACTTC. Its protein is CAWSEPLGAGYEQYF. V gene TRBV30 combines with J gene TRBJ2-7; possible D gene TRBD1, 5 bases. CDR3 length: 15 amino acids. Germline V gives CDR1 GTSNPN, CDR2 SVGIG (reference sequence). Trimming removed 1 base from V and 4 bases from J, with 17 bases in between.

The gene calls are TRBV21-1 and TRBJ1-2; TRBD1, the D gene given by the table, was not confirmed from the DNA. TRBV21-1 is a listed pseudogene. This CDR3 contains 16 residues. CDR3 sequence reads: CASSKGQFFLSYGYTF. The CDR3 DNA is TGTGCCAGCAGCAAGGGACAGTTTTTTCTCAGCTATGGCTACACCTTC.

The V gene is TRBV5-6, the J gene TRBJ2-2, with no clear D. The CDR3 has 12 residues. The V and J ends lost 4 bases and 6 bases respectively, with 7 bases between them. From germline, CDR1 is SGHDT and CDR2 YYEEEE. In DNA, the CDR3 is TGTGCCAGCAGCACGGGTGCCGGGGAGCTGTTTTTT. Translating gives CASSTGAGELFF.

In this sample, this clone turned up once. The chain is built from TRBV4-3 and TRBJ1-2; no reliable D call. CDR1 is LGHNA, CDR2 YSLEER, per germline. The CDR3 sequence is 14 residues long. The ends were cut back, 1 base at V and 0 bases at J, with 6 bases in the middle. The CDR3 DNA reads as TGCGCCAGCAGCCAAGCAGAAGCTAACTATGGCTACACCTTC. Translating it yields CASSQAEANYGYTF.

The J gene is TRBJ2-6, the V gene TRBV5-1; 8 nucleotides match TRBD1. The CDR3 runs to 18 residues. Germline-derived CDR1 and CDR2 are SGHRS and YFSETQ. V was clipped by 2 bases and J by 0 bases; unmatched bases: 7. The CDR3: CASSFSGTGFSGANVLTF. CDR3 in DNA: TGCGCCAGCAGCTTTTCCGGGACAGGATTCTCTGGGGCCAACGTCCTGACTTTC.

The chain's CDR3 is CASRSGTVGSNTGELFF. The DNA of the CDR3 is TGTGCCAGCAGGTCCGGGACAGTTGGTTCGAACACCGGGGAGCTGTTTTTT. The chain joins TRBV7-6 to TRBJ2-2, with 7 bases identical to TRBD1. The J segment lost 0 bases and the V segment lost 6 bases, leaving 10 bases of the junction unmatched. CDR3 length: 17 residues. Per germline, CDR1 SGHVS and CDR2 FNYEAQ.